These 7 T cell receptor beta chains originate from one sample sequenced in a study of human T cells and chemical hapten exposure. TCRdb reanalysed the RACE reads using MiXCR and keeps one entry per CDR3 protein. The profile shows around 39,000 distinct CDR3 sequences, around 6.5% of them singletons. The time point denotes: patch test 1, 2 weeks after DPC sensitization. Treatment denoted: therapeutic diphenylcyclopropenone sensitization with weekly scalp DPC. Sequencing started from total RNA isolated from unfractionated whole blood. This specimen was whole blood, taken in connection with sensitization to the hapten diphenylcyclopropenone (DPC). Receptor source: a woman in her twenties or thirties with alopecia areata. Some clones in this sample may be carry-over from other donors' samples.

This clonotype was observed a few times. The V call is TRBV2, the J call TRBJ2-3; TRBD1 or TRBD2 may be the D gene (6 bases each). The CDR3 is 16 amino acids. Trimming left V 6 bases short and J 6 bases short, with 22 bases between. Germline V gene sequence: CDR1 SNHLY, CDR2 FYNNEI. The CDR3 region is CASSPTIRGGGDTQYF. The DNA for the CDR3 is TGTGCCAGCAGCCCGACAATCAGGGGAGGAGGGGATACGCAGTATTTT.

The CDR3 here is CATTPTSNYGYTF. The CDR3 DNA sequence: TGTGCCACCACTCCTACATCTAACTATGGCTACACCTTC. The chain carries TRBV19 and TRBJ1-2; D remains ambiguous. The V gene lost 10 bases and the J gene lost 0 bases, with 12 bases spanning the gap. Germline values: CDR1 LNHDA, CDR2 SQIVND (reference sequence). The CDR3 runs to 13 residues. Supplemented by reference TRBV19 and TRBJ1-2, the full variable domain reads DGGITQSPKYLFRKEGQNVTLSCEQNLNHDAMYWYRQDPGQGLRLIYYSQIVNDFQKGDIAEGYSVSREKKESFPLTVTSAQKNPTAFYLCATTPTSNYGYTFGSGTRLTVV.

This clonotype has ten or more counts. J is TRBJ1-3 and V is TRBV10-3; D may be TRBD1 (5 bases). Trimming cost V 2 bases and J 4 bases, with 15 bases left between them. This CDR3 contains 16 residues. Germline lookup yields CDR1 ENHRY and CDR2 SYGVKD. In DNA form, the CDR3 reads TGTGCCATCAGTGAGGGGGCAGCGATTCTAGGAAACACCATATATTTT. This encodes CAISEGAAILGNTIYF.

About this clonotype itself: Being one base from a much bigger clone, this may be a read error. This chain joins TRBV11-2 and TRBJ2-7; no clear D gene. The CDR3 spans 15 residues. Germline lookup yields CDR1 SGHAT and CDR2 FQNNGV. Trimming stripped 5 bases from V and 3 bases from J, with 17 bases between. This CDR3 is CASSNYRRYGYEQYF. As DNA, the CDR3 is TGTGCCAGCAGCAACTACCGGCGCTACGGCTACGAGCAGTACTTC.

The chain employs TRBV5-4 and TRBJ1-1; no clear D. Trimming removed 6 bases from V and 2 bases from J, with 11 bases in between. Germline assignment: CDR1 SGHNT and CDR2 YYREEE (reference sequence). The CDR3 spans 13 residues. CDR3 DNA: TGTGCCAGCAAGTTGACGGTAAACACTGAAGCTTTCTTT. Translation: CASKLTVNTEAFF.

This clonotype showed up many times. The CDR3 DNA follows: TGCGCCAGCAGCTTGGACTGGGGGAGTAGGTTCTTC. Its protein product is CASSLDWGSRFF. This chain joins TRBV5-1 and TRBJ2-1; D might be TRBD1 or TRBD2, each matching 5 bases. CDR3 length equals 12 residues. V lost 0 bases to trimming and J lost 15 bases, with 13 bases between them. The germline V gene has CDR1 SGHRS and CDR2 YFSETQ. Looking up the rest from reference TRBV5-1 and TRBJ2-1 gives the full variable domain: KAGVTQTPRYLIKTRGQQVTLSCSPISGHRSVSWYQQTPGQGLQFLFEYFSETQRNKGNFPGRFSGRQFSNSRSEMNVSTLELGDSALYLCASSLDWGSRFFGPGTRLTVL.

This clonotype was observed many times. This chain connects TRBV12-3 or TRBV12-4 to TRBJ2-1; D ambiguous. The V gene lost 4 bases and the J gene lost 12 bases, with 10 bases spanning the gap. The CDR3 has 11 residues. Here the CDR3 DNA reads TGTGCCAGCAGTTCATTCCTTGGGCAGTTCTTC. Its translation: CASSSFLGQFF.